A single sample gave rise to the 8 T cell receptor beta chains below, sequenced in a study of shared clonotypes between healthy human individuals. Only in-frame clones appear in the TCRdb table, and some are missing; sequencing was by immunoSEQ multiplex PCR. The sample has approximately 95,000 clones; 67% are singletons. The sequencing sample was made of memory CD8+ T cells sorted from blood. Subset indicated: CD45RO+ cells pooled with CCR7-negative TemRA cells. These receptors originate from a man aged 25-40 years in good health.

The V gene is TRBV7-6, the J gene TRBJ2-2, with a tentative D call TRBD1 (7 bases). From germline, CDR1 is SGHVS and CDR2 FNYEAQ. Between the trimmed V and J ends, which lost 1 base and 5 bases, there was a span of 14 bases. The CDR3 covers 16 residues. CDR3 DNA sequence: TGTGCCAGCAGCTTAGTTGCAGGGGGGACTACCGGGGAGCTGTTTTTT. It yields the protein CASSLVAGGTTGELFF.

This clone has only one observation. The V and J genes are TRBV7-2 and TRBJ2-3; D remains unclear. The germline V and J ends were trimmed by 1 base and 0 bases, with 5 bases remaining between them. The germline V gene has CDR1 SGHTA and CDR2 FQGNSA. This CDR3 comprises 14 residues. In DNA form, the CDR3 reads TGTGCCAGCAGCTTAGTTGTCAGCACAGATACGCAGTATTTT. Translating it yields CASSLVVSTDTQYF.

The chain uses TRBV7-4 and TRBJ2-6, with D unresolved. V shed 5 bases and J shed 5 bases, with 22 bases lying between them. The CDR3 is made up of 18 amino acids. Germline-derived CDR1 and CDR2 are SGHVT and SQSDAQ. The CDR3 DNA sequence: TGTGCCAGCAGCCGCAGGATTAGCTCACAAAGTCGGGCCAACGTCCTGACTTTC. This translates into CASSRRISSQSRANVLTF.

This clone was recorded a few times. The gene calls are TRBV20-1 and TRBJ1-4, with D uncertain. Germline lookup yields CDR1 DFQATT and CDR2 SNEGSKA (reference sequence). The CDR3 contains 10 residues. V gave up 5 bases and J gave up 8 bases, with 6 bases separating them. CDR3 loop: CSARTEKLFF. The CDR3 region has the DNA TGCAGTGCTCGGACGGAAAAACTGTTTTTT.

V is TRBV30 and J is TRBJ2-7, with 10 bases aligning to TRBD1. Germline V gene data show CDR1 as GTSNPN and CDR2 as SVGIG (reference sequence). This CDR3 region has 14 residues. J lost 3 bases, V lost 3 bases, and 5 bases had no gene match. The CDR3, as DNA: TGTGCCTGGAGCTCGGGACAGGGGATCTACGAGCAGTACTTC. Residues: CAWSSGQGIYEQYF.

The chain uses TRBV7-9 and TRBJ2-3; D is unclear. The germline V and J ends were trimmed by 6 bases and 5 bases, with 6 bases remaining between them. Germline values: CDR1 SEHNR, CDR2 FQNEAQ (reference sequence). This CDR3 is built from 11 residues. The CDR3 here is CASRFGDTQYF. In DNA form, the CDR3 reads TGTGCCAGCAGATTCGGAGATACGCAGTATTTT.

The rearrangement links TRBV5-4 to TRBJ2-2; D is undetermined. Germline values: CDR1 SGHNT, CDR2 YYREEE (reference sequence). This CDR3 spans 12 amino acids. V gave up 2 bases and J gave up 6 bases, with 5 bases separating them. Here the CDR3 reads CASSLSSGELFF. In DNA, the CDR3 is TGTGCCAGCAGCTTATCATCCGGGGAGCTGTTTTTT. The full variable domain, with the rest looked up from reference TRBV5-4 and TRBJ2-2, is ETGVTQSPTHLIKTRGQQVTLRCSSQSGHNTVSWYQQALGQGPQFIFQYYREEENGRGNFPPRFSGLQFPNYSSELNVNALELDDSALYLCASSLSSGELFFGEGSRLTVL.

In this sample, this clone turned up a few times. V and J are TRBV6-6 and TRBJ1-5, with no clear D. The CDR3 sequence is 13 residues long. Germline V gene lookup returns CDR1 MNHNY and CDR2 SVGAGI (reference sequence). The V gene lost 0 bases and the J gene lost 6 bases, with 6 bases spanning the gap. This CDR3 reads CASSYSERQPQHF. In DNA form, the CDR3 reads TGTGCCAGCAGTTACTCGGAGCGTCAGCCCCAGCATTTT.